Shown below are 12 T cell receptor beta chains from a single sample sequenced in a study of OX40 agonist ivuxolimab in advanced cancers. The method was immunoSEQ multiplex PCR; TCRdb's version includes in-frame clones alone and lacks a portion of them. Here the sample spans about 58,000 clones, 70% to 90% being singletons. The specimen comprised CD4+ or CD8+ T cells sorted from blood, sampled in a trial of the OX40 agonist ivuxolimab. The receptors were gathered from an adult with an advanced solid tumor such as melanoma, head and neck, liver or kidney cancer.

This chain uses TRBV7-9 with TRBJ1-2; TRBD1 might be the D (5 bases). The germline gives CDR1 SEHNR, CDR2 FQNEAQ (reference sequence). This CDR3 is built from 12 residues. V was trimmed by 4 bases and J by 5 bases, leaving 8 bases between them. As DNA, the CDR3 is TGTGCCAGCAGCTCGGGGGTATATGGCTACACCTTC. Its protein product is CASSSGVYGYTF.

The J gene is TRBJ1-2, the V gene TRBV19; no reliable D call. This CDR3 is 13 amino acids long. The germline gives CDR1 LNHDA, CDR2 SQIVND (reference sequence). V lost 2 bases, J lost 8 bases, and 12 bases lay in between. The DNA for the CDR3 is TGTGCCAGTAGTATAAGACCTTGGGAGGGCTACACCTTC. As protein: CASSIRPWEGYTF.

The J gene is TRBJ2-3, the V gene TRBV18; no clear D gene. V lost 2 bases and J 2 bases, leaving 8 bases between the germline ends. In germline, CDR1 is KGHSH, CDR2 LQKENI. The CDR3 has 14 residues. The CDR3 loop reads CASSPTANTDTQYF. CDR3 DNA: TGTGCCAGCTCACCAACGGCGAACACAGATACGCAGTATTTT. Supplemented by reference TRBV18 and TRBJ2-3, the full variable domain reads NAGVMQNPRHLVRRRGQEARLRCSPMKGHSHVYWYRQLPEEGLKFMVYLQKENIIDESGMPKERFSAEFPKEGPSILRIQQVVRGDSAAYFCASSPTANTDTQYFGPGTRLTVL.

The genes are TRBV7-3 and TRBJ2-3; 9 bases are a match to TRBD1. Looked up from germline, CDR1 is SGHTA and CDR2 is FQGTGA. This CDR3 is 15 amino acids long. Trimming removed 5 bases from V and 7 bases from J; junction bases left unmatched: 10. As DNA, the CDR3 is TGTGCCAGCAGCACTAACCCCGGACAGGGGAATACGCAGTATTTT. Translation: CASSTNPGQGNTQYF.

V usage is TRBV10-1 and J usage is TRBJ2-7, with D possibly called TRBD1 or TRBD2 (5 bases each). Deletions cut 6 bases from V and 1 base from J, with 16 bases between. Germline CDR1 and CDR2: WNHNN and SYGVQD (reference sequence). The CDR3 contains 15 residues. The CDR3 DNA reads as TGCGCCAGCAGCCCCGGGACGGAAGTTTCCTACGAGCAGTACTTC. This sequence encodes CASSPGTEVSYEQYF.

This clone was seen more than once but under ten times. The chain uses TRBV25-1 and TRBJ2-2; D gene ambiguous. V lost 3 bases to trimming and J lost 2 bases, with 10 bases between them. CDR3 size: 15 residues. The V gene's germline CDR1 is MGHDK and CDR2 SYGVNS. The CDR3 DNA follows: TGTGCCAGCAGTGATGATCCTACAAACACCGGGGAGCTGTTTTTT. This translates into CASSDDPTNTGELFF.

This chain connects TRBV6-5 to TRBJ1-5; tentatively, D is TRBD1 (6 bases). V lost 2 bases and J lost 4, with 12 bases in between. From germline, CDR1 is MNHEY and CDR2 SVGAGI. The CDR3 length is 15 residues. This CDR3 reads CASSYDGTQNQPQHF. CDR3 DNA: TGTGCCAGCAGTTACGACGGGACACAGAATCAGCCCCAGCATTTT.

The chain carries TRBV7-3 and TRBJ1-2, with D maybe TRBD1 (6 bases). This CDR3 has 14 residues. CDR1 and CDR2 (germline): SGHTA, FQGTGA. The ends were cut back, 6 bases at V and 8 bases at J, with 19 bases in the middle. The CDR3 sequence: CASSTPQQGGGYTF. DNA of the CDR3: TGTGCCAGCAGTACCCCGCAACAGGGAGGAGGCTACACCTTC.

The gene calls are TRBV19 and TRBJ2-7; 10 bases are a match to TRBD2. J was trimmed by 3 bases and V by 2 bases; bases with no gene match: 4. This CDR3 has 15 residues. Germline V gene lookup returns CDR1 LNHDA and CDR2 SQIVND (reference sequence). The CDR3 DNA reads as TGTGCCAGTAGTATAAGGCCTAGCGGGAGCTACGAGCAGTACTTC. Translation gives CASSIRPSGSYEQYF.

The rearrangement joins TRBV9 to TRBJ2-2; 7 bases agree with TRBD2. The CDR3 spans 15 residues. The germline V gene has CDR1 SGDLS and CDR2 YYNGEE. J lost 0 bases, V lost 3 bases, and 2 bases had no gene match. The CDR3 loop reads CASSAAGANTGELFF. Here the CDR3 DNA reads TGTGCCAGCAGCGCCGCGGGGGCGAACACCGGGGAGCTGTTTTTT.

The V and J genes are TRBV11-2 and TRBJ2-3; 10 bases fit TRBD2. Germline V lookup: CDR1 SGHAT, CDR2 FQNNGV. The trim removed 4 bases at V and 3 bases at J, leaving 4 bases unmatched. This CDR3 region has 15 residues. The CDR3 DNA follows: TGTGCCAGCAGCTCCGGACTAGCGGAAACAGATACGCAGTATTTT. Translation: CASSSGLAETDTQYF.

V is TRBV29-1 and J is TRBJ2-1, with 8 positions matching TRBD2. The CDR3 length is 11 residues. With 6 bases clipped from V and 11 bases from J, the junction kept 6 bases outside the gene matches. The germline CDR1 and CDR2 sequences are SQVTM and ANQGSEA. Here the CDR3 DNA reads TGCAGCGTCTTTACTAGCGGTAAGCAGTTCTTC. This codes for CSVFTSGKQFF.